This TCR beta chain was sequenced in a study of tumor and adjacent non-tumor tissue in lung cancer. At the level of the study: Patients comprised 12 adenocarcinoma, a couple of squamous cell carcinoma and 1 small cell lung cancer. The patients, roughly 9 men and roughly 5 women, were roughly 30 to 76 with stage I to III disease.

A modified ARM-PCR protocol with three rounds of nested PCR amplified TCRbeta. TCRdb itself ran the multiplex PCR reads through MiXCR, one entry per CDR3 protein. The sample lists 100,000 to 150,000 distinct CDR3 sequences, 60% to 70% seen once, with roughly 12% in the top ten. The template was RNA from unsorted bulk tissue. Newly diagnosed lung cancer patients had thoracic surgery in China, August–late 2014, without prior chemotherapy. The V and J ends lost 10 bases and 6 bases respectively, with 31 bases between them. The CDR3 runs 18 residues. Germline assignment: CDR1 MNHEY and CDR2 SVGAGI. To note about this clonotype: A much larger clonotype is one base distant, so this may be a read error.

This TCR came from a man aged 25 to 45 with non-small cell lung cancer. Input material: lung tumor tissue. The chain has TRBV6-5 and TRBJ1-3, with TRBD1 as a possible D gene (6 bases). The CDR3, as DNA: TGTGCCAACATAAAACAGGGTCGACCTATCGGAAGTGCAAACACCATATATTTT. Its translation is CANIKQGRPIGSANTIYF.